This T cell receptor (beta chain) was obtained from a study of cytomegalovirus exposure and HLA in healthy donors. As for the study in general: Samples from HLA-typed donors yielded about 85 million unique TCRs in an early data release.

Study results and limitations: Cytomegalovirus association was assigned to approximately 160 TCR beta chains. A later analysis found that most CMV-associated TCR beta chains appeared HLA-restricted. When analyzed later, a missense DCLRE1C variant was found to be linked to TCR beta V- and J-gene trimming.

This CDR3 spans 16 amino acids. Germline CDR1 and CDR2: SNHLY and FYNNEI. Trimming at V came to 7 bases and at J to 1 base, leaving 10 bases not matched to a gene. It was with 60 Vbeta and 13 Jbeta primers that the PCR ran. Assay used: immunoSEQ multiplex PCR; TCRdb lists only in-frame clones, some missing. The sample shows some 40,000 clones, approximately 80% of them seen only once. As to this clone: Its target is not known.

Sequencing was performed on PBMCs. The V call is TRBV2, the J call TRBJ1-3, with 7 bases fitting TRBD1. This receptor was identified in a woman between 18 and 29 years old in good health and CMV-seropositive. CDR3 in amino acids: CASIFIGDRSGNTIYF. CDR3 in DNA: TGTGCCAGCATCTTCATCGGGGACAGATCTGGAAACACCATATATTTT.